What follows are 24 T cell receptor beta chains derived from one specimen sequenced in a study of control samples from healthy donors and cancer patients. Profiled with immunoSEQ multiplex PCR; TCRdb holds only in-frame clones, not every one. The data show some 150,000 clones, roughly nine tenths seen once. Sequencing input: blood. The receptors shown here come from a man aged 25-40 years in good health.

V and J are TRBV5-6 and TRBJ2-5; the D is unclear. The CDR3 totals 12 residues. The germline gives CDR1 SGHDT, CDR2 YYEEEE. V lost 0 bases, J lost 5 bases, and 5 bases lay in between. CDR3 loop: CASSLGAETQYF. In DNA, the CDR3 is TGTGCCAGCAGCTTGGGTGCCGAGACCCAGTACTTC.

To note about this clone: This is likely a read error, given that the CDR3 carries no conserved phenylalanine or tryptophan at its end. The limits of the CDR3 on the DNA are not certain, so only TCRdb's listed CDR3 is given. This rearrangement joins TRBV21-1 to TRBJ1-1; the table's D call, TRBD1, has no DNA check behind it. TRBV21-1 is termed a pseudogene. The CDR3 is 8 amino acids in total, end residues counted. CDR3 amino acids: CATQILFS.

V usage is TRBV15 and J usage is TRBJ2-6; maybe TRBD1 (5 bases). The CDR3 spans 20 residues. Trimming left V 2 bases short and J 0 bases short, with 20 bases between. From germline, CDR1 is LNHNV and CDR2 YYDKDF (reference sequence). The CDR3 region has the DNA TGTGCCACCAGCAGATCTTCAGGCAGGGATTCCTACTCTGGGGCCAACGTCCTGACTTTC. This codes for CATSRSSGRDSYSGANVLTF. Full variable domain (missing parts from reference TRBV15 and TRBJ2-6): DAMVIQNPRYQVTQFGKPVTLSCSQTLNHNVMYWYQQKSSQAPKLLFHYYDKDFNNEADTPDNFQSRRPNTSFCFLDIRSPGLGDTAMYLCATSRSSGRDSYSGANVLTFGAGSRLTVL.

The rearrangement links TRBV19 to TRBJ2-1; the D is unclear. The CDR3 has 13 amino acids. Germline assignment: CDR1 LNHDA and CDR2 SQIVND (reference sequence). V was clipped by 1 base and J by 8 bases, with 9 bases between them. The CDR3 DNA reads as TGTGCCAGTAGTATAGGGAGTGCTGATGAGCAGTTCTTC. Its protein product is CASSIGSADEQFF.

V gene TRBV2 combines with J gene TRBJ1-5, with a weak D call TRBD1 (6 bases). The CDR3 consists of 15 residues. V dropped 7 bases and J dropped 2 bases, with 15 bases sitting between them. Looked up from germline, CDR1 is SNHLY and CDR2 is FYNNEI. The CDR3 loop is CASNRDRSGNQPQHF. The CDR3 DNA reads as TGTGCCAGCAACCGAGACAGGTCTGGCAATCAGCCCCAGCATTTT.

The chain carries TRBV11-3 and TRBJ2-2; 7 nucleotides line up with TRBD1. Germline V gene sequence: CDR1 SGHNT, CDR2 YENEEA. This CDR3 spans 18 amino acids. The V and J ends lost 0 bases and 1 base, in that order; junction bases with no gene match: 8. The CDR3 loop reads CASSLEGRTGENTGELFF. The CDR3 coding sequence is TGTGCCAGCAGCTTAGAAGGTCGGACAGGAGAGAACACCGGGGAGCTGTTTTTT.

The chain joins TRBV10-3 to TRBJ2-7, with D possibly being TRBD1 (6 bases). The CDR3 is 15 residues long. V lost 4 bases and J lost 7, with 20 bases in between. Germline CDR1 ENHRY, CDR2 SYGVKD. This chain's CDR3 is CAISVIETGVREQYF. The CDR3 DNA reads TGTGCCATCAGTGTTATCGAGACAGGAGTGAGAGAGCAGTACTTC.

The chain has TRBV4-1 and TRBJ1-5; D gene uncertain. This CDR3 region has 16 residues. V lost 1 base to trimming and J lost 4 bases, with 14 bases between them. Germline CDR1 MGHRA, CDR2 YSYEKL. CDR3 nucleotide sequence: TGCGCCAGCAGCCAAGGGTCCGCCCCAGATAATCAGCCCCAGCATTTT. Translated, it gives CASSQGSAPDNQPQHF.

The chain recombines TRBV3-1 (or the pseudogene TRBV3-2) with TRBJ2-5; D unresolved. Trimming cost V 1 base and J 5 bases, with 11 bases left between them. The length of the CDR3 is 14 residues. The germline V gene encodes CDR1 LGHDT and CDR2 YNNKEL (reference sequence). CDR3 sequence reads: CASSQAISRETQYF. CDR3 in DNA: TGTGCCAGCAGCCAAGCGATTAGCCGGGAGACCCAGTACTTC.

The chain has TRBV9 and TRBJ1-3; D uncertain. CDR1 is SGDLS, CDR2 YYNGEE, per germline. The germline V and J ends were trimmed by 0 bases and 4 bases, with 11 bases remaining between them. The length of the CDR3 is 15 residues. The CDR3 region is CASSVGRTAGNTIYF. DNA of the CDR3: TGTGCCAGCAGCGTAGGCCGGACGGCCGGAAACACCATATATTTT. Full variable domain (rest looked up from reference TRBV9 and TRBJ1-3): DSGVTQTPKHLITATGQRVTLRCSPRSGDLSVYWYQQSLDQGLQFLIQYYNGEERAKGNILERFSAQQFPDLHSELNLSSLELGDSALYFCASSVGRTAGNTIYFGEGSWLTVV.

The CDR3, as DNA: TGTGCCTGGAGTCGCGCGGTCACTGAAGCTTTCTTT. Protein: CAWSRAVTEAFF. This chain links TRBV30 with TRBJ1-1; D unresolved. Trimming shortened V by 2 bases and J by 4 bases, and 8 bases separated the two germline ends. CDR1 is GTSNPN, CDR2 SVGIG, per germline (reference sequence). The CDR3 is made up of 12 amino acids.

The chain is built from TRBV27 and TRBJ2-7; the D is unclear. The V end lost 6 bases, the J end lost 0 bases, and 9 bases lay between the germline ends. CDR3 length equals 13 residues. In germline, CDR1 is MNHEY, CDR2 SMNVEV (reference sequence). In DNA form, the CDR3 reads TGTGCCAGCAGAAGCCGGGTCTCCTACGAGCAGTACTTC. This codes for CASRSRVSYEQYF.

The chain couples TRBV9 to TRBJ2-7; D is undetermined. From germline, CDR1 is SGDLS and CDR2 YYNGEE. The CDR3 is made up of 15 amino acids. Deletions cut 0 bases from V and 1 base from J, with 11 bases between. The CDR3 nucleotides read TGTGCCAGCAGCGTAGGGCCAACAGAGTCCTACGAGCAGTACTTC. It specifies CASSVGPTESYEQYF.

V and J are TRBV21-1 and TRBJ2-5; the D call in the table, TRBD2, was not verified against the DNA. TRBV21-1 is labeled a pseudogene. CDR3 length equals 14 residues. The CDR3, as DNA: TGTGCCAGCAGCAAAGGGACTAGCGAGGAGACCCAGTACTTC. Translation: CASSKGTSEETQYF.

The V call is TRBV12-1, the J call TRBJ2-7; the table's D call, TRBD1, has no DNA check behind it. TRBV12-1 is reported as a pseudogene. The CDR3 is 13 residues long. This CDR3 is CASSLGQGYEQYF. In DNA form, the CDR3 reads TGTGCCAGCAGCTTGGGACAGGGGTACGAGCAGTACTTC.

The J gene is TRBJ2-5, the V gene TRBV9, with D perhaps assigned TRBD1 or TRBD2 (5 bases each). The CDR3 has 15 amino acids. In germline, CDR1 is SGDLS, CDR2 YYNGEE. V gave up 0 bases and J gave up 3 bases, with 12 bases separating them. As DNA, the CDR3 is TGTGCCAGCAGCGTAGAGGTGGGACCTAAAGAGACCCAGTACTTC. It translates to CASSVEVGPKETQYF.

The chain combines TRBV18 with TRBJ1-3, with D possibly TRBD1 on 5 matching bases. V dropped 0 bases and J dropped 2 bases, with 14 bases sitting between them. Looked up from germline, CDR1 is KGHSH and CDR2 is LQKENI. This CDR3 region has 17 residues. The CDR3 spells CASSPPSRESTGNTIYF. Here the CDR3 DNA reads TGTGCCAGCTCACCACCGTCCAGGGAAAGTACTGGAAACACCATATATTTT.

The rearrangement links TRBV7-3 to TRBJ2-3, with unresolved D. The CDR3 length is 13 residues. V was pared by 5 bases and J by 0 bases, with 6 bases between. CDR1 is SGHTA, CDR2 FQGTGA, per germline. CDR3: CASSPPSTDTQYF. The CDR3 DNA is TGTGCCAGCAGCCCCCCTAGCACAGATACGCAGTATTTT.

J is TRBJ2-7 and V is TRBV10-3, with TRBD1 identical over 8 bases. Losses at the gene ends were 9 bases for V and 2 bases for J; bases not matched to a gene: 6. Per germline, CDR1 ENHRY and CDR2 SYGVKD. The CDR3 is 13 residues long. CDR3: CAIGDRSPYEQYF. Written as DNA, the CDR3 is TGTGCCATAGGGGACAGGTCCCCCTACGAGCAGTACTTC.

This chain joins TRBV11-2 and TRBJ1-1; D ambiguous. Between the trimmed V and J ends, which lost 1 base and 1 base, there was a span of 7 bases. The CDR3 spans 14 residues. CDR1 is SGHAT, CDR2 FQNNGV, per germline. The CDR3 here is CASSLGRGNTEAFF. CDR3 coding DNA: TGTGCCAGCAGCTTAGGTCGCGGGAACACTGAAGCTTTCTTT.

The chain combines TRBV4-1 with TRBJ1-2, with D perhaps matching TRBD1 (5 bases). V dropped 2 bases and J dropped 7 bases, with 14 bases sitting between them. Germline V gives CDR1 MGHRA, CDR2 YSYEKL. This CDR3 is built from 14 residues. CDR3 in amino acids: CASSQQGIGGGYTF. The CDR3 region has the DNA TGCGCCAGCAGCCAACAGGGAATCGGTGGTGGCTACACCTTC.

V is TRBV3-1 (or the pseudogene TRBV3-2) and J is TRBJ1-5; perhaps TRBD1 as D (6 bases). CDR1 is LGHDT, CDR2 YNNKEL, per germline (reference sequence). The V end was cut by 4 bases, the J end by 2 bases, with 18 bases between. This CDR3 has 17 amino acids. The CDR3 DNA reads TGTGCCAGCAGCCCTGCTTCATGCAGGGGAGGCAATCAGCCCCAGCATTTT. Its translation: CASSPASCRGGNQPQHF.

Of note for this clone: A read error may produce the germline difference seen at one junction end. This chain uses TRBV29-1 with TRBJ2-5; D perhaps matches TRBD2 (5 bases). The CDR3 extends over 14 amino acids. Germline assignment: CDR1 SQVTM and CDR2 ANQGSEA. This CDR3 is CSVEGRGSQETQYF. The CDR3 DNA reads TGCAGCGTGGAAGGACGGGGAAGCCAAGAGACCCAGTACTTC.

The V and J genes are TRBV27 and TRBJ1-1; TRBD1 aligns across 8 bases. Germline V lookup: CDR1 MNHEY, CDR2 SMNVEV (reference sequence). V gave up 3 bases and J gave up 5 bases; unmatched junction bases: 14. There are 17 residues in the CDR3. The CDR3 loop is CASSFSPPLWTGTEAFF. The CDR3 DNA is TGTGCCAGCAGTTTTAGCCCTCCTTTATGGACAGGGACTGAAGCTTTCTTT.